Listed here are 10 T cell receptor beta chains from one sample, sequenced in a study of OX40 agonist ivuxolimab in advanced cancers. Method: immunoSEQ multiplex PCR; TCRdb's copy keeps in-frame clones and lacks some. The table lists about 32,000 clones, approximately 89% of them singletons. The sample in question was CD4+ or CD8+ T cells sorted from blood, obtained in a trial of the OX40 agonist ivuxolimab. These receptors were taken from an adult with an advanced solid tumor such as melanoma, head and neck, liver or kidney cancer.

This CDR3 is CASPPWRGEREYTGELFF. In nucleotides, the CDR3 is TGTGCCAGCCCTCCCTGGCGGGGGGAAAGAGAGTACACCGGGGAGCTGTTTTTT. V and J are TRBV7-9 and TRBJ2-2; 8 bases align to TRBD2. Trimming at V came to 8 bases and at J to 3 bases, leaving 17 bases not matched to a gene. This CDR3 has 18 amino acids. CDR1 and CDR2 from the germline V gene are SEHNR and FQNEAQ (reference sequence).

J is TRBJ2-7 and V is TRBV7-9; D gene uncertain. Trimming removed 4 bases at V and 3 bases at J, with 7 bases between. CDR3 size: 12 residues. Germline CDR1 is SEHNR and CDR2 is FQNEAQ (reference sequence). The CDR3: CASSSLDYEQYF. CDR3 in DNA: TGTGCCAGCAGCTCTCTCGACTACGAGCAGTACTTC.

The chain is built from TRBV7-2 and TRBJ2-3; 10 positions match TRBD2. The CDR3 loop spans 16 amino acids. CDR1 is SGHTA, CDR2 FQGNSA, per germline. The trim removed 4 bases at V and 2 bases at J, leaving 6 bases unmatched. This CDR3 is CASSSSTSGFTDTQYF. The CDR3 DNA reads TGTGCCAGCAGCTCGTCGACTAGCGGGTTCACAGATACGCAGTATTTT.

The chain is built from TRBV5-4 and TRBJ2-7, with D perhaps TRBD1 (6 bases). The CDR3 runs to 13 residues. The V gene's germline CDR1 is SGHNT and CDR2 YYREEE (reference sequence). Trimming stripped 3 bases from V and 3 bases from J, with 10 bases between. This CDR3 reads CASSSLDSYEQYF. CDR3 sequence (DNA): TGTGCCAGCAGCTCACTGGACAGCTACGAGCAGTACTTC.

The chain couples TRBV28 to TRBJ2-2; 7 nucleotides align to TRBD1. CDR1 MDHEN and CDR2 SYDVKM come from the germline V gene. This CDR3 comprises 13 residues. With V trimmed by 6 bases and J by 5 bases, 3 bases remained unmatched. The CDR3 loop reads CASSQQGTGELFF. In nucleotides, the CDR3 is TGTGCCAGCAGCCAACAGGGGACCGGGGAGCTGTTTTTT.

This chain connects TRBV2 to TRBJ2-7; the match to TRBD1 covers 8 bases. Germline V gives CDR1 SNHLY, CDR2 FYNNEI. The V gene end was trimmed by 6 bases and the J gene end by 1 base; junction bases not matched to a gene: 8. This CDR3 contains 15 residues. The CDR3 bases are TGTGCCAGCAGGACAGGACAGGGCCTTTCCTACGAGCAGTACTTC. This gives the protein CASRTGQGLSYEQYF.

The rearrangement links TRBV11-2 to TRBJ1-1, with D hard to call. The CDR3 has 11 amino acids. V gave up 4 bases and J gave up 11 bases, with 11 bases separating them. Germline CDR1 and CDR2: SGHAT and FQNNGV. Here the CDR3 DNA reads TGTGCCAGCAGCTCTCCACTCGCCGCTTTCTTT. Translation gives CASSSPLAAFF.

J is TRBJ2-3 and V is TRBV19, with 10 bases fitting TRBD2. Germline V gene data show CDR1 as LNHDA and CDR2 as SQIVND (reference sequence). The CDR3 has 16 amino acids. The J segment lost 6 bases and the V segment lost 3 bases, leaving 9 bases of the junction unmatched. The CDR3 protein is CASSMASGGKGDTQYF. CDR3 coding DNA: TGTGCCAGTAGTATGGCTAGCGGGGGAAAGGGGGATACGCAGTATTTT.

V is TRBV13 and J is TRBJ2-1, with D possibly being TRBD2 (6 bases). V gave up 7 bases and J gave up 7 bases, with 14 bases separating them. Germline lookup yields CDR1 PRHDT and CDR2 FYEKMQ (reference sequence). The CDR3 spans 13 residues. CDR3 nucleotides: TGTGCCAGCACGGGTAGCGGCTGGAATGAGCAGTTCTTC. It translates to CASTGSGWNEQFF.

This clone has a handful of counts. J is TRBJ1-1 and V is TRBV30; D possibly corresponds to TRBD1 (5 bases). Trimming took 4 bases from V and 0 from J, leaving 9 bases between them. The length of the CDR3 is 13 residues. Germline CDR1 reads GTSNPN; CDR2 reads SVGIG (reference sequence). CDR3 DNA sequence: TGTGCCTGGACCACAGGCATGAACACTGAAGCTTTCTTT. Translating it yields CAWTTGMNTEAFF.